Below are 18 T cell receptor beta chains sequenced from a single sample in a study of shared clonotypes between healthy human individuals. As defined, naive CD8 cells were CD45RO-negative and positively selected for CCR7, with terminally differentiated effector memory CD45RA+ cells excluded. Sequencing was performed with immunoSEQ multiplex PCR; in TCRdb, only in-frame clones are kept and a portion is missing. The table shows about 2 million clones, with approximately 95% occurring only once. The sequencing sample was made of naive CD8+ T cells sorted from blood. These receptors all come from a man younger than 35 in good health.

The V gene is TRBV4-1, the J gene TRBJ2-5; D not certain. This CDR3 contains 14 residues. Trimming cost V 0 bases and J 5 bases, with 10 bases left between them. The V gene's germline CDR1 is MGHRA and CDR2 YSYEKL. As DNA, the CDR3 is TGCGCCAGCAGCCAAGATCCCCATCGGGAGACCCAGTACTTC. This sequence encodes CASSQDPHRETQYF.

The chain is built from TRBV7-2 and TRBJ1-2; the match to TRBD1 covers 9 bases. The J segment lost 4 bases and the V segment lost 3 bases, leaving 9 bases of the junction unmatched. The CDR3 consists of 16 residues. CDR1 is SGHTA and CDR2 is FQGNSA in the germline V gene. The CDR3 coding sequence is TGTGCCAGCAGCTTGGGGTGGGACAGGGATCCCTATGGCTACACCTTC. Protein: CASSLGWDRDPYGYTF.

The chain couples TRBV2 to TRBJ1-2, with D uncertain. V gave up 0 bases and J gave up 5 bases, with 13 bases separating them. The CDR3 spans 15 residues. The germline CDR1 and CDR2 sequences are SNHLY and FYNNEI. The CDR3 nucleotides read TGTGCCAGCAGTGAAGCGTATAAGAGCACTTATGGCTACACCTTC. Amino acids: CASSEAYKSTYGYTF.

This clone was recorded once. The gene calls are TRBV27 and TRBJ2-3; 10 bases map to TRBD1. J was trimmed by 6 bases and V by 3 bases; bases with no gene match: 6. Germline V lookup: CDR1 MNHEY, CDR2 SMNVEV (reference sequence). The CDR3 is made up of 15 amino acids. Here the CDR3 reads CASSLLDRGRDTQYF. The CDR3 DNA follows: TGTGCCAGCAGTTTGCTTGACAGGGGGCGGGATACGCAGTATTTT.

Comments on this clone: This same CDR3 is encoded by further DNA sequences in the sample. The chain employs TRBV9 and TRBJ2-7, with D possibly matching TRBD2 (6 bases). Trimming removed 5 bases from V and 3 bases from J, with 9 bases in between. Germline-derived CDR1 and CDR2 are SGDLS and YYNGEE. CDR3 length equals 12 residues. This CDR3 is CASSPEGYEQYF. CDR3 in DNA: TGTGCCAGCAGTCCGGAGGGCTACGAGCAGTACTTC.

This clone was seen just once. The chain links TRBV5-6 to TRBJ2-1; D is ambiguous. CDR3 size: 12 residues. Germline V lookup: CDR1 SGHDT, CDR2 YYEEEE. V was cut by 4 bases and J by 3 bases, with 5 bases left in between. The CDR3 spells CASSNYYNEQFF. The CDR3 DNA follows: TGTGCCAGCAGCAATTACTACAATGAGCAGTTCTTC.

This chain connects TRBV6-1 to TRBJ2-5; the D gene could be TRBD1 or TRBD2 (5 bases each). Trimming took 0 bases from V and 4 from J, leaving 12 bases between them. The length of the CDR3 is 15 residues. Germline V gene sequence: CDR1 MNHNS, CDR2 SASEGT. The CDR3 region is CASSEAEGLGETQYF. Written as DNA, the CDR3 is TGTGCCAGCAGTGAAGCCGAGGGGTTGGGAGAGACCCAGTACTTC.

CDR3 sequence (DNA): TGTGCCAGCAGTCCACATCAGACAAATGAGCAGTTCTTC. Translation: CASSPHQTNEQFF. The chain has TRBV7-6 and TRBJ2-1; no clear D gene. Germline CDR1 SGHVS, CDR2 FNYEAQ. V lost 6 bases to trimming and J lost 7 bases, with 13 bases between them. This CDR3 has 13 amino acids.

J is TRBJ1-2 and V is TRBV30, with a possible D match to TRBD1 (6 bases). V lost 0 bases to trimming and J lost 4 bases, with 15 bases between them. Germline V gives CDR1 GTSNPN, CDR2 SVGIG (reference sequence). CDR3 length: 15 amino acids. The CDR3 protein is CAWSVHGGRSYGYTF. The CDR3 coding sequence is TGTGCCTGGAGTGTACACGGGGGGCGCAGCTATGGCTACACCTTC.

V usage is TRBV28 and J usage is TRBJ1-6; no reliable D call. The V end lost 6 bases, the J end lost 4 bases, and 10 bases lay between the germline ends. This CDR3 comprises 14 residues. Germline V gene lookup returns CDR1 MDHEN and CDR2 SYDVKM. This CDR3 is CASSPEGYNSPLHF. CDR3 nucleotides: TGTGCCAGCAGCCCCGAGGGTTATAATTCACCCCTCCACTTT.

The CDR3 coding sequence is TGTGCCAGCAGCGGAGCGGGAGTAGGTGAGCAGTACTTC. It encodes CASSGAGVGEQYF. The J gene is TRBJ2-7, the V gene TRBV7-9; 8 bases line up with TRBD2. The CDR3 spans 13 residues. V lost 5 bases, J lost 7 bases, and 7 bases stayed unmatched. Germline V lookup: CDR1 SEHNR, CDR2 FQNEAQ (reference sequence).

This sequence joins TRBV4-3 and TRBJ2-2; D is ambiguous. V was clipped by 0 bases and J by 0 bases, with 14 bases between them. Germline CDR1 is LGHNA and CDR2 is YSLEER. The CDR3 covers 18 residues. The CDR3 DNA reads as TGCGCCAGCAGCCAAGATCAAGGCAGCGACACGAACACCGGGGAGCTGTTTTTT. Amino acid sequence: CASSQDQGSDTNTGELFF.

V and J are TRBV6-6 and TRBJ2-7; no clear D gene. Trimming left V 11 bases short and J 0 bases short, with 17 bases between. The CDR3 has 14 amino acids. The V gene's germline CDR1 is MNHNY and CDR2 SVGAGI (reference sequence). CDR3 DNA: TGTGCCTCCGTAGGAGCGAATTACTCCTACGAGCAGTACTTC. Protein: CASVGANYSYEQYF.

The chain couples TRBV28 to TRBJ2-1; D unclear. This CDR3 is built from 15 residues. Trimming left V 5 bases short and J 0 bases short, with 11 bases between. Germline CDR1 reads MDHEN; CDR2 reads SYDVKM. CDR3 protein: CASSQSVSSYNEQFF. In nucleotides, the CDR3 is TGTGCCAGCAGTCAAAGTGTTAGCTCCTACAATGAGCAGTTCTTC.

This chain uses TRBV27 with TRBJ2-7, with a weak D call TRBD2 (5 bases). Trimming cost V 5 bases and J 4 bases, with 15 bases left between them. Germline-derived CDR1 and CDR2 are MNHEY and SMNVEV (reference sequence). The CDR3 loop spans 14 amino acids. The CDR3 loop reads CASSLGPTGYEQYF. The CDR3 DNA is TGTGCCAGCAGTCTCGGGCCCACGGGGTACGAGCAGTACTTC.

The chain joins TRBV7-9 to TRBJ1-2; D gene uncertain. CDR1 SEHNR and CDR2 FQNEAQ come from the germline V gene (reference sequence). CDR3 length equals 16 residues. The ends were cut back, 1 base at V and 5 bases at J, with 17 bases in the middle. CDR3 nucleotide sequence: TGTGCCAGCAGCTTAGGGGAGTCGGGGTGGGCTTATGGCTACACCTTC. This gives the protein CASSLGESGWAYGYTF.

V gene TRBV21-1 combines with J gene TRBJ2-7; no DNA check was done on the table's D call, TRBD2. TRBV21-1 is marked as a pseudogene. The CDR3 extends over 14 amino acids. The CDR3 spells CASSKGTSGYEQYF. In DNA, the CDR3 is TGTGCCAGCAGCAAAGGAACTAGCGGGTACGAGCAGTACTTC.

The CDR3 DNA sequence: TGTGCCAGCAGCCAAGCCTGGGACAGGGGGGTCTACGAGCAGTACTTC. This codes for CASSQAWDRGVYEQYF. The chain uses TRBV4-2 and TRBJ2-7; 11 bases agree with TRBD1. J gave up 3 bases and V 1 base, and 5 bases lay outside the gene matches. The CDR3 runs to 16 residues. CDR1 is LGHNA, CDR2 YNFKEQ, per germline.